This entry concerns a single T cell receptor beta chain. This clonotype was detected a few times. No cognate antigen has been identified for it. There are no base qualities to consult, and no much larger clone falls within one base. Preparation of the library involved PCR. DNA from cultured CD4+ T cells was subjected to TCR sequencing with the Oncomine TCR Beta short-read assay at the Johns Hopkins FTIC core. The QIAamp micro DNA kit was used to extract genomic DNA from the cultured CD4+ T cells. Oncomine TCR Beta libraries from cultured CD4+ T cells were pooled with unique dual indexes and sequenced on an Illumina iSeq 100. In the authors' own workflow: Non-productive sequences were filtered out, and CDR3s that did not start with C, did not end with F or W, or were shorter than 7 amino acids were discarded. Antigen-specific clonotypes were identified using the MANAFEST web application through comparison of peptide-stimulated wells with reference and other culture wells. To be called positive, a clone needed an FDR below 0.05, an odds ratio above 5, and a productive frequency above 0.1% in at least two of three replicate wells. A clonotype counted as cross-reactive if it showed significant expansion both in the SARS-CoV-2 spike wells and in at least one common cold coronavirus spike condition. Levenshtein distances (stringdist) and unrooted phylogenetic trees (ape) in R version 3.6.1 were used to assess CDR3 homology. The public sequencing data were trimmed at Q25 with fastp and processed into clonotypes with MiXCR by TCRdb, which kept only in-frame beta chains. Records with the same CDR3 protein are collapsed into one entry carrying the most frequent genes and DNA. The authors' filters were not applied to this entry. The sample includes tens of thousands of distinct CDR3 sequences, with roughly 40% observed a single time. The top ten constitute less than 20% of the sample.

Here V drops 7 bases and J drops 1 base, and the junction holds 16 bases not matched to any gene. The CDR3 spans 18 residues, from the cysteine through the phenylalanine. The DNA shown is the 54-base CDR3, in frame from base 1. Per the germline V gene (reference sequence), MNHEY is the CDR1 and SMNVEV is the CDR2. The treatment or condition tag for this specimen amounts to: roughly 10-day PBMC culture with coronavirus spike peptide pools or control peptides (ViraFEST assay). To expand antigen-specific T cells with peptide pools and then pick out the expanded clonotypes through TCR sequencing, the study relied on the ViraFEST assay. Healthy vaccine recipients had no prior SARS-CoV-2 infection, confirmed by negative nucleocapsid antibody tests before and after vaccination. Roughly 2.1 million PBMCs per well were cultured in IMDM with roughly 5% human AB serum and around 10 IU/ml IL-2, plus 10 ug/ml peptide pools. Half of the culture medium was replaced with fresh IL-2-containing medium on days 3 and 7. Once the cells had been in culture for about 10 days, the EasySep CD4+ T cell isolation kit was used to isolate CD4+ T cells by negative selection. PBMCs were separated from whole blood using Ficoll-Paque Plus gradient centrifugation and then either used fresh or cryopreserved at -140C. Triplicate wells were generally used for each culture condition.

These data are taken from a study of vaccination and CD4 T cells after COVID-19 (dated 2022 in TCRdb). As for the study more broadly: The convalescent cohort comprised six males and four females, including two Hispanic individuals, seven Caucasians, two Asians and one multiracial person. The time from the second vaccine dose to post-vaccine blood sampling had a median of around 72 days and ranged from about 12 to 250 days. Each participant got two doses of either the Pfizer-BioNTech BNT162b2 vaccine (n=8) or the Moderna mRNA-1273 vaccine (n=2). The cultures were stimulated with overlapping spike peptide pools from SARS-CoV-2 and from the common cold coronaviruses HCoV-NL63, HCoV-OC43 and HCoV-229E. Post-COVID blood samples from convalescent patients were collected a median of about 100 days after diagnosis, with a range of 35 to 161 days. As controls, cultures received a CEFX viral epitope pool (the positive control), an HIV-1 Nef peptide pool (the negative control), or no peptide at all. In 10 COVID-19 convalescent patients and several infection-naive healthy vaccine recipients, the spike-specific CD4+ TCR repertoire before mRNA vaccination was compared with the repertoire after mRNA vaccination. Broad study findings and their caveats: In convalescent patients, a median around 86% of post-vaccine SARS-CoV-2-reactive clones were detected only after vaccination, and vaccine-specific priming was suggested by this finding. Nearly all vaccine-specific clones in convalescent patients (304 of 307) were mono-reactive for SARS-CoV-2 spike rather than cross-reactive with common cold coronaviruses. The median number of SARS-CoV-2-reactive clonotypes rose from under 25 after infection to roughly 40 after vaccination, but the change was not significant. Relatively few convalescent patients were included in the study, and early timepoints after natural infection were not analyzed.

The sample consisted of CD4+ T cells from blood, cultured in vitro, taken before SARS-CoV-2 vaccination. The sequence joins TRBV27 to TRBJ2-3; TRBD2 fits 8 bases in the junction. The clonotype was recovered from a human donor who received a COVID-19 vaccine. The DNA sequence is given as TGTGCCAGCACCCCAAGCATCGAAACGGGGGGGGGCACAGATACGCAGTATTTT. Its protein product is CASTPSIETGGGTDTQYF.